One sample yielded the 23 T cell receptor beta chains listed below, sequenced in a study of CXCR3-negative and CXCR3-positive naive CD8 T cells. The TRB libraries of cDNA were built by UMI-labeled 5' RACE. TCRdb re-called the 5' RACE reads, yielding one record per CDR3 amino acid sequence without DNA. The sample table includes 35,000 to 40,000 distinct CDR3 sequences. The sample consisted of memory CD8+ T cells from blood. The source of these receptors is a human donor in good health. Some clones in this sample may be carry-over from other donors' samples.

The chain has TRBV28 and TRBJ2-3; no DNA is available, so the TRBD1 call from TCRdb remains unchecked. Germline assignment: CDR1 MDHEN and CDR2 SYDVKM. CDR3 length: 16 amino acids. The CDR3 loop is CASSPFGTGEVDTQYF.

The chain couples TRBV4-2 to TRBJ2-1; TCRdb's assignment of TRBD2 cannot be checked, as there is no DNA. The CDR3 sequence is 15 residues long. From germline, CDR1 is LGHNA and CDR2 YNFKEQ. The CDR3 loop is CASSQEAGGPDEQFF.

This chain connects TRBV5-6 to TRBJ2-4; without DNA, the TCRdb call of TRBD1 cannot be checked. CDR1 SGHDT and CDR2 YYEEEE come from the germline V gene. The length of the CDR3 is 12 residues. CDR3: CASSFPRGIQYF.

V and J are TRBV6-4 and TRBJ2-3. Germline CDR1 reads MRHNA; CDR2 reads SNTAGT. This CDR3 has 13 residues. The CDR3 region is CASSSSSTDTQYF.

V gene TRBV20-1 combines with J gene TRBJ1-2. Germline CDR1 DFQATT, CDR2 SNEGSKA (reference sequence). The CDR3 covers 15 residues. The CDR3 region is CSARLWTRNNYGYTF.

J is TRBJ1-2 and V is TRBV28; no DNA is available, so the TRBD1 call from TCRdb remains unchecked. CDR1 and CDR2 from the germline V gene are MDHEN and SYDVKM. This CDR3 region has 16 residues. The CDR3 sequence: CASETPPTGIRYGYTF.

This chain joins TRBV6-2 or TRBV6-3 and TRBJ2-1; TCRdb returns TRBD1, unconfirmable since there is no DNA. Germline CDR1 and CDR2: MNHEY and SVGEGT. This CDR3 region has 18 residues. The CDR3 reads CASSYSLQQGTKGGEQFF.

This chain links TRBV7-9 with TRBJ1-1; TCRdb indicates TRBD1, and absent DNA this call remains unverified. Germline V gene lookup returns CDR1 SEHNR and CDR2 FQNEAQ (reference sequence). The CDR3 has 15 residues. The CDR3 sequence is CASSPLTGTFTEAFF.

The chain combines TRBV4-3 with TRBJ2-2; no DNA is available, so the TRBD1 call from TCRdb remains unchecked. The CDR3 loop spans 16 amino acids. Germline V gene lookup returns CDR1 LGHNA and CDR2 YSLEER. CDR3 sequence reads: CASSQDRGTNTGELFF.

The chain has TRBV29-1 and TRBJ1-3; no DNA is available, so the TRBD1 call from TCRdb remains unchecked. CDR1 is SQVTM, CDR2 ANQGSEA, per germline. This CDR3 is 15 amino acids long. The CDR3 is CSVEVPETSGNTIYF. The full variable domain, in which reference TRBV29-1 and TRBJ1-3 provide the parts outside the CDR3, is SAVISQKPSRDICQRGTSLTIQCQVDSQVTMMFWYRQQPGQSLTLIATANQGSEATYESGFVIDKFPISRPNLTFSTLTVSNMSPEDSSIYLCSVEVPETSGNTIYFGEGSWLTVV.

The CDR3 region is CASSFTGQASEQYF. J is TRBJ2-7 and V is TRBV6-6; TCRdb designates TRBD1, a call that cannot be tested without DNA. The CDR3 is 14 residues long. Germline lookup yields CDR1 MNHNY and CDR2 SVGAGI (reference sequence).

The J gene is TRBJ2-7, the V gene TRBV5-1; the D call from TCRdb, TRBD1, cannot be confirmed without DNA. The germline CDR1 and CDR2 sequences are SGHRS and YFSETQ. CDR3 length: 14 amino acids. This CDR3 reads CASSEGAGGGEQYF.

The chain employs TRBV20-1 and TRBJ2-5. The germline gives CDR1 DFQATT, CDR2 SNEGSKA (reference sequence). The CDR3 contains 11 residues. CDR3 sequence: CSAVWGETQYF.

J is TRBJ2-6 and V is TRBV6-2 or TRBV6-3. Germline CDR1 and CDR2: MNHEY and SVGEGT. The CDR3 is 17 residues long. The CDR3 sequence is CASSSGGDTSGANVLTF.

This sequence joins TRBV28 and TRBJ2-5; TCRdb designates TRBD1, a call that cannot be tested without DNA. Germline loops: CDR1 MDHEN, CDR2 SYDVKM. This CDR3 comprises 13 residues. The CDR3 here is CASSLPGEETQYF.

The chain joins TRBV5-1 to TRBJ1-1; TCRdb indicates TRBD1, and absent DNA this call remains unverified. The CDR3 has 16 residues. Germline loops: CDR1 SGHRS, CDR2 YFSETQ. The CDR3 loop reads CASSLSLGTGVTEAFF.

The CDR3 region is CASSSPTDSGEGDTQYF. The chain couples TRBV7-2 to TRBJ2-3; the TRBD2 assignment by TCRdb is unverifiable without DNA. This CDR3 is 17 amino acids long. Looked up from germline, CDR1 is SGHTA and CDR2 is FQGNSA.

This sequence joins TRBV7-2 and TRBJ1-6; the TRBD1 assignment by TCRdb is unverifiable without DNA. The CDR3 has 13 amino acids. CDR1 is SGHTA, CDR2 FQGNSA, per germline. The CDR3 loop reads CASSLGGGGPLHF. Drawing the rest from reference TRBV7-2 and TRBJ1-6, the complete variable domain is GAGVSQSPSNKVTEKGKDVELRCDPISGHTALYWYRQSLGQGLEFLIYFQGNSAPDKSGLPSDRFSAERTGGSVSTLTIQRTQQEDSAVYLCASSLGGGGPLHFGNGTRLTVT.

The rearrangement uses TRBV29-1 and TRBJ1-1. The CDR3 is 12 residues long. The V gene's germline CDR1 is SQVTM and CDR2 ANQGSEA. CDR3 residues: CSVPVVHTEAFF.

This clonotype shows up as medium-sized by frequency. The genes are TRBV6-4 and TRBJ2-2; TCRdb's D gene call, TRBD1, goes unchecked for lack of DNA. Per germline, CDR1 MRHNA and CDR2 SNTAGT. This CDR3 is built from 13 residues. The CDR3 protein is CASSEGGTGELFF.

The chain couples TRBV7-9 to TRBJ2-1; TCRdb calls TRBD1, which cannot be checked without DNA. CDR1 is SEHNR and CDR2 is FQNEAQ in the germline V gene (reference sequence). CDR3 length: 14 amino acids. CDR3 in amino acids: CASSYPGQGNEQFF.

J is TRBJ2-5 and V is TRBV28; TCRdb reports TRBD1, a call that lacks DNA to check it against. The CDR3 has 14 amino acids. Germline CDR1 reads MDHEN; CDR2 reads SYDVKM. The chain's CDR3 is CATFPLRGQETQYF.

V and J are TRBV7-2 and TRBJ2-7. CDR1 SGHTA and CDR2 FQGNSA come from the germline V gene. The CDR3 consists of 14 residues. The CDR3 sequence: CASSLVAGSYEQYF.